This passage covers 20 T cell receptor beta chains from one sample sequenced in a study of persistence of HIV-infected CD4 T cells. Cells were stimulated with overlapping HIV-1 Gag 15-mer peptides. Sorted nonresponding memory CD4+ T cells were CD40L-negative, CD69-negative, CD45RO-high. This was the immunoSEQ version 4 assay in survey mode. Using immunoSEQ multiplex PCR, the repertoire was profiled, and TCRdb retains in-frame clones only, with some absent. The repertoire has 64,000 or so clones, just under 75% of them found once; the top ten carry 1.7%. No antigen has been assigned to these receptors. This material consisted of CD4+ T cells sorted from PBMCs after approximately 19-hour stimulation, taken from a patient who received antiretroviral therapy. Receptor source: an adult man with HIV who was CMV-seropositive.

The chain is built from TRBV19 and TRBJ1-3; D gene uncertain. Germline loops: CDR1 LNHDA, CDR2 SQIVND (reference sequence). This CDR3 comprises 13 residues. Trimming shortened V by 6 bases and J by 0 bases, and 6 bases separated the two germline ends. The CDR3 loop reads CASRTVSGNTIYF. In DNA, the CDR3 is TGTGCCAGTAGGACGGTCTCTGGAAACACCATATATTTT.

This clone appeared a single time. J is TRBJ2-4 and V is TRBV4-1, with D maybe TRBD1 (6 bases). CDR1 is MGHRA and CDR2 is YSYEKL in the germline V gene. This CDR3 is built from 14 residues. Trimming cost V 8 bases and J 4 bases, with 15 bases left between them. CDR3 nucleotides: TGCGCCAGCGGAAATGCCGGGACAAAAAACATTCAGTACTTC. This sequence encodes CASGNAGTKNIQYF.

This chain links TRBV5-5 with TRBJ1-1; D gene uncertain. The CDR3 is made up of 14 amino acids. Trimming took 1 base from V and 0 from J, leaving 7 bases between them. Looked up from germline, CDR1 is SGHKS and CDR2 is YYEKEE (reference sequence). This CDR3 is CASSLRQLNTEAFF. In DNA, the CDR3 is TGTGCCAGCAGCTTGCGGCAGTTGAACACTGAAGCTTTCTTT.

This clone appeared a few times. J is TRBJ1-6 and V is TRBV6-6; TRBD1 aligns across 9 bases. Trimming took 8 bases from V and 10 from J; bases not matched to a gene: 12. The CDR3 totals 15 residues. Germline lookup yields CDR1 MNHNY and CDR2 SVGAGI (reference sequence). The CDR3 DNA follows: TGTGCCAGCTGGACGGGACAGGGACTGGGGTCACCCCTCCACTTT. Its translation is CASWTGQGLGSPLHF.

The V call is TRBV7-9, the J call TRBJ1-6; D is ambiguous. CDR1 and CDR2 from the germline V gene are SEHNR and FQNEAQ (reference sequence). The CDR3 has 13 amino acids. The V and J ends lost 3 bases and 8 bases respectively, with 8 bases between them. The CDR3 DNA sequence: TGTGCCAGCAGCTTGGAGGGCCATTCACCCCTCCACTTT. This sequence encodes CASSLEGHSPLHF.

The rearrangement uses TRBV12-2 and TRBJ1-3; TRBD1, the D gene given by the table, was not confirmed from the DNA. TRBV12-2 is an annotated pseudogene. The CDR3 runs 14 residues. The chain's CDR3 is CASRLATGANTIYF. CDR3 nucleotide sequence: TGTGCAAGTCGCTTAGCGACAGGGGCAAACACCATATATTTT.

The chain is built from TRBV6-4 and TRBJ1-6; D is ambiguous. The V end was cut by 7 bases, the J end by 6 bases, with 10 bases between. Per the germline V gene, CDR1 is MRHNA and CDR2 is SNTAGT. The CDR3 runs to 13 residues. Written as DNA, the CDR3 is TGTGCCAGCATCCGACGAGGTAATTCACCCCTCCACTTT. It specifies CASIRRGNSPLHF.

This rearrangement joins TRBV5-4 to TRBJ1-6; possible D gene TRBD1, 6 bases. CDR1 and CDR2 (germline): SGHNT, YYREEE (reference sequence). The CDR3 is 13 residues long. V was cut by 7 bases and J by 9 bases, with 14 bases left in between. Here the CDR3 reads CASSGQTGSPLHF. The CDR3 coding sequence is TGTGCCAGCTCCGGACAGACAGGTTCACCCCTCCACTTT.

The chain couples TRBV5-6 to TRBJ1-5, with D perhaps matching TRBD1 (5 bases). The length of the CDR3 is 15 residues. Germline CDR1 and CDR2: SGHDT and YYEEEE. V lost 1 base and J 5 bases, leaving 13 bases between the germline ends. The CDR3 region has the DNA TGTGCCAGCAGCTTGCTGGAGCAGGGTGATCAGCCCCAGCATTTT. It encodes CASSLLEQGDQPQHF.

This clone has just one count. CDR3 in amino acids: CASSDGGHRGYTF. The CDR3 DNA reads as TGTGCCAGCAGTGATGGTGGCCACCGGGGCTACACCTTC. The V call is TRBV6-1, the J call TRBJ1-2; D ambiguous. This CDR3 has 13 amino acids. CDR1 and CDR2 (germline): MNHNS, SASEGT. With 3 bases removed from V and 8 bases from J, the gap between germline ends came to 13 bases.

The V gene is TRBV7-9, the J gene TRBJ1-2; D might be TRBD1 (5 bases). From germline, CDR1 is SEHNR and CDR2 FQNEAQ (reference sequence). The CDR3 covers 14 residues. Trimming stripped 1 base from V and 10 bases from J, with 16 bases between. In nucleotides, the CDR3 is TGTGCCAGCAGCTTAGAAGGGGAGGGGAGAGACTACACCTTC. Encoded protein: CASSLEGEGRDYTF.

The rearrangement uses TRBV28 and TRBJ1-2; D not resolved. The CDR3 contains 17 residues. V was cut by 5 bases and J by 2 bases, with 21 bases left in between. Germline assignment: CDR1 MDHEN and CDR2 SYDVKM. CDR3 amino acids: CASSPPTSVGGNYGYTF. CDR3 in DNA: TGTGCCAGCAGTCCACCAACCTCAGTAGGTGGAAACTATGGCTACACCTTC.

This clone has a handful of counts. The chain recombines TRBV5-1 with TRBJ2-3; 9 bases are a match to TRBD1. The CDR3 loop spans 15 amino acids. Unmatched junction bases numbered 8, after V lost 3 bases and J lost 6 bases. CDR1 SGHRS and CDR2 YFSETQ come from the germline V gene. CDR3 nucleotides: TGCGCCAGCAGCTCGGGGCTCACAGGGGGCGATACGCAGTATTTT. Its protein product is CASSSGLTGGDTQYF.

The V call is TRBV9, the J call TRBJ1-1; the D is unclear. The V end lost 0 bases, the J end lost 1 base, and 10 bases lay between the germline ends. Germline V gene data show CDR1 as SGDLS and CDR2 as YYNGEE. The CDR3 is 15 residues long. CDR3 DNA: TGTGCCAGCAGCGTAGGGATTAGACCGAACACTGAAGCTTTCTTT. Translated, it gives CASSVGIRPNTEAFF. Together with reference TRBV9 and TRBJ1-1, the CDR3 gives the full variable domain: DSGVTQTPKHLITATGQRVTLRCSPRSGDLSVYWYQQSLDQGLQFLIQYYNGEERAKGNILERFSAQQFPDLHSELNLSSLELGDSALYFCASSVGIRPNTEAFFGQGTRLTVV.

In nucleotides, the CDR3 is TGCGCCAGCTTGAAGATGGCCGAACGAGGCTCTGGAAACACCATATATTTT. It translates to CASLKMAERGSGNTIYF. The rearrangement uses TRBV5-1 and TRBJ1-3; D gene uncertain. Germline V gives CDR1 SGHRS, CDR2 YFSETQ. The CDR3 totals 17 residues. V was trimmed by 7 bases and J by 0 bases, leaving 20 bases between them.

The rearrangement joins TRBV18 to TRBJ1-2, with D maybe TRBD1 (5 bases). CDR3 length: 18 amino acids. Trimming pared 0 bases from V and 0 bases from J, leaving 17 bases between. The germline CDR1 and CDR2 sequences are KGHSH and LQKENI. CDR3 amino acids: CASSPPGQGALTNYGYTF. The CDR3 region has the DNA TGTGCCAGCTCACCACCGGGTCAGGGCGCCCTTACTAACTATGGCTACACCTTC.

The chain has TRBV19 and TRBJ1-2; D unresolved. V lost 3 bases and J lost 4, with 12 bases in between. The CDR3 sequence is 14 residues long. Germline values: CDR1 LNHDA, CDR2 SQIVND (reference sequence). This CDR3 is CASSIPGSPYGYTF. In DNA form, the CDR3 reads TGTGCCAGTAGTATCCCCGGGAGTCCCTATGGCTACACCTTC.

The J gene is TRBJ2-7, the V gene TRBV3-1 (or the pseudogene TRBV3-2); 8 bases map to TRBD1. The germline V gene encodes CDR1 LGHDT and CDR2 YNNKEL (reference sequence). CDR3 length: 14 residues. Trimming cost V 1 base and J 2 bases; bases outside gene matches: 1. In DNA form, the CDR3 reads TGTGCCAGCAGCCAAGGGACAGGGCCCTACGAGCAGTACTTC. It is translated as CASSQGTGPYEQYF.

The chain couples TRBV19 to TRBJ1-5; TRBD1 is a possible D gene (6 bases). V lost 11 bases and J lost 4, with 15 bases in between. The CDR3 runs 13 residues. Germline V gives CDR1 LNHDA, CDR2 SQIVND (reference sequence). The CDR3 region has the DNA TGTGCCGTAGGCCAAGGGGGTAATCAGCCCCAGCATTTT. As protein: CAVGQGGNQPQHF.

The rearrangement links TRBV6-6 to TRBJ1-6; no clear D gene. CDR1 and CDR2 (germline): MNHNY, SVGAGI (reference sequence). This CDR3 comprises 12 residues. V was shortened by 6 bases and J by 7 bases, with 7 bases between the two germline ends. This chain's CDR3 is CASRVSNSPLHF. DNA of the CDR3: TGTGCCAGCAGAGTATCAAATTCACCCCTCCACTTT.